Each of the 7 T cell receptor beta chains below was sequenced from the same sample in a study of T cells in women clearing cervical HPV infection. The method was immunoSEQ multiplex PCR; TCRdb's version includes in-frame clones alone and lacks a portion of them. The listing contains approximately 30,000 clones. Sequencing was performed on blood buffy coat. These receptors originate from a woman aged 18 to 75 with a cervical HPV16 infection that either progressed to CIN3+ or cleared (not recorded which).

Note on this clone: Sequence at one end of the junction differs from germline and may be a read error. The sequenced fragment ends 3 residues before the CDR3 boundary, so the rest is inferred from the germline J gene. This specimen includes other DNA sequences encoding the same CDR3. V is TRBV2 and J is TRBJ1-3; the D gene is possibly TRBD1 (6 bases). The CDR3 sequence is 13 residues long. Looked up from germline, CDR1 is SNHLY and CDR2 is FYNNEI. This CDR3 is CASTTGLLNTIYF. The CDR3 DNA, read in part, is TGTGCCAGCACCACAGGGCTGTTAAACACG.

Here the CDR3 reads CASYAGRNTGELFF. The CDR3 bases that were read are TGTGCCAGCTATGCGGGCAGGAACACCGGGGAG. The V gene is TRBV5-5, the J gene TRBJ2-2; tentatively, D is TRBD2 (5 bases). Coverage ceases 3 residues before the CDR3 finishes, and the germline J gene fills in the end. Deletions cut 7 bases from V and 1 base from J, with 11 bases between. There are 14 residues in the CDR3. Germline V lookup: CDR1 SGHKS, CDR2 YYEKEE (reference sequence). Filled out from reference TRBV5-5 and TRBJ2-2, the complete variable domain reads DAGVTQSPTHLIKTRGQQVTLRCSPISGHKSVSWYQQVLGQGPQFIFQYYEKEERGRGNFPDRFSARQFPNYSSELNVNALLLGDSALYLCASYAGRNTGELFFGEGSRLTVL.

Note on this clone: The missing CDR3 end, 3 residues past where the read stops, is filled in from the germline J gene. The V and J genes are TRBV20-1 and TRBJ1-6; no reliable D call. V shed 1 base and J shed 7 bases, with 5 bases lying between them. The germline V gene encodes CDR1 DFQATT and CDR2 SNEGSKA (reference sequence). CDR3 length: 12 amino acids. The DNA read from the CDR3 is TGCAGTGCTAGAGGCGGAAATTCACCC. This gives the protein CSARGGNSP. The complete CDR3 protein is CSARGGNSPLHF.

The CDR3 bases that were read are TGCGCCAGCAGCCTCCAGGGGGGCGCGGAGACC. Its translation is CASSLQGGAET. The whole CDR3 reads CASSLQGGAETQYF. The rearrangement uses TRBV4-1 and TRBJ2-5; tentative D call: TRBD1 (7 bases). The sequenced fragment ends 3 residues before the CDR3 boundary, so the rest is inferred from the germline J gene. The germline V and J ends were trimmed by 4 bases and 5 bases, with 14 bases remaining between them. This CDR3 is built from 14 residues. Germline CDR1 MGHRA, CDR2 YSYEKL.

As for this clone: Read coverage stops 3 residues before the CDR3 terminus; the germline J gene supplies the remainder. The chain couples TRBV15 to TRBJ1-5; 9 bases are shared with TRBD1. J gave up 4 bases and V 5 bases, and 6 bases lay outside the gene matches. The germline gives CDR1 LNHNV, CDR2 YYDKDF (reference sequence). This CDR3 region has 15 residues. This chain's CDR3 is CATSSGTGRNQPQHF. CDR3 bases read: TGTGCCACCAGCTCCGGGACAGGGAGGAATCAGCCC.

In regard to this clone: Read data end 3 residues before the CDR3 end; the end is taken from the germline J gene. V is TRBV13 and J is TRBJ1-1, with D perhaps matching TRBD1 (6 bases). Trimming shortened V by 2 bases and J by 1 base, and 23 bases separated the two germline ends. CDR3 length: 19 amino acids. Germline V lookup: CDR1 PRHDT, CDR2 FYEKMQ (reference sequence). The DNA read from the CDR3 is TGTGCCAGCAGCTTAAGGCGCGGGGGCTCAATAGAGGGGAACACTGAA. Protein product: CASSLRRGGSIEGNTE. The whole CDR3 sequence reads CASSLRRGGSIEGNTEAFF.

As concerns this clone: The CDR3 end falls 3 residues outside the read, so it is completed with the germline J gene. The V call is TRBV19, the J call TRBJ2-1; 7 bases are shared with TRBD2. CDR3 length equals 15 residues. V trimming: 0 bases; J trimming: 2 bases; junction bases outside the gene matches: 1. Germline CDR1 reads LNHDA; CDR2 reads SQIVND (reference sequence). The sequenced part of the CDR3 DNA is TGTGCCAGTAGTATAGAACTAGCGACCTACAATGAG. Protein: CASSIELATYNE. The complete CDR3 reads CASSIELATYNEQFF.